The entry below describes one TCR beta chain. The J segment lost 4 bases and the V segment lost 2 bases, leaving 10 bases of the junction unmatched. CDR1 is GTSNPN, CDR2 SVGIG, per germline (reference sequence). The CDR3 consists of 16 residues. Sequenced by immunoSEQ multiplex PCR; TCRdb stores in-frame clones only, minus some. The repertoire holds around 280,000 clones, roughly nine tenths seen once, with about 6% in the top ten. This specimen comes from a study of blood T cell repertoires in COVID-19. V and J are TRBV30 and TRBJ1-2; 10 positions match TRBD1. The specimen sequenced was PBMCs or T cells enriched from blood (not recorded which). The clonotype originates from a woman between 40 and 55 years old who had recovered from COVID-19. For the CDR3, the DNA is TGTGCCTGGAGTATCCCGGGACAGGGGAGAGGCTATGGCTACACCTTC. This translates into CAWSIPGQGRGYGYTF.